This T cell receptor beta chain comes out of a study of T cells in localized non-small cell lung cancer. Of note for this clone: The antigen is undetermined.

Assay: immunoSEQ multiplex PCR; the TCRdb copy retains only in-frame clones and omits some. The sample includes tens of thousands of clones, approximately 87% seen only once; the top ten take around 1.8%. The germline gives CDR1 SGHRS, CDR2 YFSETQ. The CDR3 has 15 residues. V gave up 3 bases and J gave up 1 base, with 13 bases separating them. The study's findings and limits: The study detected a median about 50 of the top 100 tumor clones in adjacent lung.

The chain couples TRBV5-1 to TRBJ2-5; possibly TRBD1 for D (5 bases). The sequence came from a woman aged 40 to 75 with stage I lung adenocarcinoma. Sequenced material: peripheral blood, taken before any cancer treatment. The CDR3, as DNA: TGCGCCAGCAGCTCTGGGGCGACCCTCCAAGAGACCCAGTACTTC. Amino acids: CASSSGATLQETQYF.